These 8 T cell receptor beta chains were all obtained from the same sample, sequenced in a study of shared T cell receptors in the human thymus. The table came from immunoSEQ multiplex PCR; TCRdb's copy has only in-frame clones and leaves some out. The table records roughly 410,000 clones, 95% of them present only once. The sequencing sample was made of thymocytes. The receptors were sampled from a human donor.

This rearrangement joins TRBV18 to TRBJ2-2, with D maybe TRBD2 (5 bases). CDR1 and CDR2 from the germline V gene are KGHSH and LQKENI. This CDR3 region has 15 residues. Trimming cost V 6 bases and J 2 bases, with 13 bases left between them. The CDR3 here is CASSNLAPNTGELFF. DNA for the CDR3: TGTGCCAGCTCCAACTTAGCGCCTAACACCGGGGAGCTGTTTTTT.

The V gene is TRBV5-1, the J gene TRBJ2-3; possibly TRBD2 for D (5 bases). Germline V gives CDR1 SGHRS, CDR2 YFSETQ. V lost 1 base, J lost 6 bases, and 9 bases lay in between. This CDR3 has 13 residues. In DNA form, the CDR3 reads TGCGCCAGCAGCTTGTTACTAGAGGATACGCAGTATTTT. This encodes CASSLLLEDTQYF. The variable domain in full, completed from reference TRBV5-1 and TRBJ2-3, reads KAGVTQTPRYLIKTRGQQVTLSCSPISGHRSVSWYQQTPGQGLQFLFEYFSETQRNKGNFPGRFSGRQFSNSRSEMNVSTLELGDSALYLCASSLLLEDTQYFGPGTRLTVL.

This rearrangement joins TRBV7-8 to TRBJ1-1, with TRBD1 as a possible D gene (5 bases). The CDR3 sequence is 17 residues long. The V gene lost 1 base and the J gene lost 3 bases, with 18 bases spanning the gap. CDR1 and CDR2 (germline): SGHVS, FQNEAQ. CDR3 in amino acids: CASSLETGPTKYTEAFF. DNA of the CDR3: TGTGCCAGCAGCTTAGAGACGGGACCGACTAAATACACTGAAGCTTTCTTT.

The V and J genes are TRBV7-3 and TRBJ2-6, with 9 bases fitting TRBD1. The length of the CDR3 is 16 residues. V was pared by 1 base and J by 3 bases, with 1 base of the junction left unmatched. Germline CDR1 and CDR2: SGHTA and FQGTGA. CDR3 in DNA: TGTGCCAGCAGCTTAATGGGACAGGGTGGGGCCAACGTCCTGACTTTC. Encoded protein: CASSLMGQGGANVLTF.

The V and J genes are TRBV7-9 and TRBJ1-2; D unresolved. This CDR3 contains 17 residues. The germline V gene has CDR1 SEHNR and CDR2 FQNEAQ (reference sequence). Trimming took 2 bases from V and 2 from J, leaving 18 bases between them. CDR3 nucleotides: TGTGCCAGCAGCTTATTATCCCCCTGGGGTGGGAACTATGGCTACACCTTC. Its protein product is CASSLLSPWGGNYGYTF.

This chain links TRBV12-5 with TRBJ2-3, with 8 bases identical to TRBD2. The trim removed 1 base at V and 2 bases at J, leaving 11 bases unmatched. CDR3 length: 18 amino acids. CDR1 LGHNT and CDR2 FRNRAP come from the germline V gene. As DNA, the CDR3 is TGTGCTAGTGGTTTGGCGCCAAATAGCGGGAACCTCACAGATACGCAGTATTTT. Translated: CASGLAPNSGNLTDTQYF.

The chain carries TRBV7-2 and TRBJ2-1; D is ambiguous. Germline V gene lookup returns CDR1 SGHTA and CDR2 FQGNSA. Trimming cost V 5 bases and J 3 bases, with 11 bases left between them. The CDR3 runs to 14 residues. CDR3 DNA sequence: TGTGCCAGCAGCCTTCGACCAGGCTACAATGAGCAGTTCTTC. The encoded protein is CASSLRPGYNEQFF.

The CDR3 here is CATSSLGTSGANEQFF. CDR3 bases: TGTGCCACCAGCAGCTTAGGGACTAGCGGGGCTAATGAGCAGTTCTTC. The chain recombines TRBV15 with TRBJ2-1; 13 nucleotides align to TRBD2. This CDR3 spans 16 amino acids. V gave up 3 bases and J gave up 7 bases; unmatched junction bases: 6. Germline values: CDR1 LNHNV, CDR2 YYDKDF (reference sequence).